The clone carrying this T cell receptor beta chain was found a few times. Its antigen remains unidentified. This sample was taken from a study of cytomegalovirus exposure and HLA in healthy donors. General study points: Across all donors, roughly uniform sequencing depth was an assumption of the presence/absence analyses.

The PCR ran on 60 Vbeta and 13 Jbeta primers. Produced via immunoSEQ multiplex PCR; TCRdb's table is partial and in-frame only. The sample carries 150,000 or so clones, around 76% recorded once. J was trimmed by 3 bases and V by 7 bases; bases with no gene match: 8. The CDR3 has 14 residues. Germline CDR1 is MNHEY and CDR2 is SVGAGI. This TCR was recovered from a male donor in good health and CMV-seronegative. Sample: PBMCs. The chain couples TRBV6-5 to TRBJ2-7, with TRBD1 matching over 8 bases. The CDR3 loop is CASTPHTGGYEQYF. CDR3 DNA: TGTGCCAGCACACCCCATACAGGGGGCTACGAGCAGTACTTC.